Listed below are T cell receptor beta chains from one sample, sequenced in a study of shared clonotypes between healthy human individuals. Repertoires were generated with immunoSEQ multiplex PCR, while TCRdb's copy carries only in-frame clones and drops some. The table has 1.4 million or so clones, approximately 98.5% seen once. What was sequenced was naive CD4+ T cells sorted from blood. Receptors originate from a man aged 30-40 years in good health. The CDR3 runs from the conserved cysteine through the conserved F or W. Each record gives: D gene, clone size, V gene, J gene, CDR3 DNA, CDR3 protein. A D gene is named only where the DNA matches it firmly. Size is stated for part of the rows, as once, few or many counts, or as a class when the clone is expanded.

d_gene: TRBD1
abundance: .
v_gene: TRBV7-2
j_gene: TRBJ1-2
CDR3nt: TGTGCCAGCAAGGAACAGGGGGCGGGGTATGGCTACACCTTC
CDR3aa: CASKEQGAGYGYTF

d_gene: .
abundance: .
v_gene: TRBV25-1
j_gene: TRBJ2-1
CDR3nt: TGTGCCAGCAGTGACTACCGGGGTCTGAAATCTAGTGAGCAGTTCTTC
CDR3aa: CASSDYRGLKSSEQFF

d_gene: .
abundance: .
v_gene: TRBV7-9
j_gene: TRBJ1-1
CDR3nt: TGTGCCAGCAGCTTAGAGGGGGGTGGGCGCGACACTGAAGCTTTCTTT
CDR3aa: CASSLEGGGRDTEAFF

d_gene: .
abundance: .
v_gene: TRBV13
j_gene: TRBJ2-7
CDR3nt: TGTGCCAGCAGTGTTTGGGCAGCCTCCTACGAGCAGTACTTC
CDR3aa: CASSVWAASYEQYF

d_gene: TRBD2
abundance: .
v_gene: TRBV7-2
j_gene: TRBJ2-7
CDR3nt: TGTGCCAGCAGCCTAGGCGGGAGCCTTAGTCACGAGCAGTACTTC
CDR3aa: CASSLGGSLSHEQYF

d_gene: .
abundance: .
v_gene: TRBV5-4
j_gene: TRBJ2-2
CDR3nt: TGTGCCAGCAGCTTGTTACTCGCTGGGGTGGGCGGGGAGCTGTTTTTT
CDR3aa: CASSLLLAGVGGELFF

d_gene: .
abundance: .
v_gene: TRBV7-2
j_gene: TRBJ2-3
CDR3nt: TGTGCCAGCAGCCCCTCCCGGACAGATACGCAGTATTTT
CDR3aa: CASSPSRTDTQYF

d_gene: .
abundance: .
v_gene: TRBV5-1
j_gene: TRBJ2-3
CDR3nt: TGCGCCAGCAGCCCCGGACAGAGCACAGATACGCAGTATTTT
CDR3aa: CASSPGQSTDTQYF

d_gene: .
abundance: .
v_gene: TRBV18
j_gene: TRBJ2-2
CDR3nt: TGTGCCAGCTCACCACTAAGGCGGGGGAACACCGGGGAGCTGTTTTTT
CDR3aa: CASSPLRRGNTGELFF

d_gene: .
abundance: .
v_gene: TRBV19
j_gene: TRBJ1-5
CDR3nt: TGTGCCAGTAGTACCCGGGGACTTCGGGGCAATCAGCCCCAGCATTTT
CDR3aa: CASSTRGLRGNQPQHF

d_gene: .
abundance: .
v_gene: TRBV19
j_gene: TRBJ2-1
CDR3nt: TGTGCCAGTAGTATGCGGGTGGGGTACAATGAGCAGTTCTTC
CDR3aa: CASSMRVGYNEQFF

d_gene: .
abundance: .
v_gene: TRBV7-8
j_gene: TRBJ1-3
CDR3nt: TGTGCCAGCAGCCCGGACAGAGCTGGAAACACCATATATTTT
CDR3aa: CASSPDRAGNTIYF

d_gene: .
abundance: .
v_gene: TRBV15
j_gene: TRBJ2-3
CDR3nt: TGTGCCACCAGCAGAGGATCCGATCAGTATTTT
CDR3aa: CATSRGSDQYF

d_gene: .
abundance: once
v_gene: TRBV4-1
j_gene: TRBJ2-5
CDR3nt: TGCGCCAGCAGTCCGGTCAGGGGCTCAGAGACCCAGTACTTC
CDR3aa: CASSPVRGSETQYF

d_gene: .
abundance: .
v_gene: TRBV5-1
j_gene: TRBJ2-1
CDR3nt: TGCGCCAGTTCGCCACTCGGGGAAAATGAGCAGTTCTTC
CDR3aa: CASSPLGENEQFF

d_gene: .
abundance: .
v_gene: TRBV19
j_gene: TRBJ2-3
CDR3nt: TGTGCCAGTAGTATCAGGCCAGGGGGCACAGATACGCAGTATTTT
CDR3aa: CASSIRPGGTDTQYF

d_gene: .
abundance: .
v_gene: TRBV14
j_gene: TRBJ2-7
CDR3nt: TGTGCCAGCAGCCAAGAAGGTCGGACCTACGAGCAGTACTTC
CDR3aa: CASSQEGRTYEQYF

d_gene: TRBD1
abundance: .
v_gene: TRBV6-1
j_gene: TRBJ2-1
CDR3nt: TGTGCCAGCAGGGACAGGCGTTCCTACAATGAGCAGTTCTTC
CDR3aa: CASRDRRSYNEQFF